Shown below are 27 T cell receptor beta chains from a single sample sequenced in a study of cytomegalovirus exposure and HLA in healthy donors (TCRdb year 2017). Library preparation employed the immunoSEQ multiplex PCR assay. For the multiplex PCR, a mixture combining 60 forward primers for TCR Vbeta segments and 13 reverse primers for TCR Jbeta segments was used. Entries here come from immuneACCESS through TCRdb and include only in-frame sequences with V and J called. Some clones fail to appear in such tables; in the studies checked, an unresolved V gene covers under half of the shortfall, and the cause of the remainder is unknown. Counted in this sample were approximately 190,000 clones; about 70% of them appeared once. Over 1.5% of the sample is held by the ten biggest clonotypes. Source material: PBMCs. The receptor set was obtained from a woman aged 25 to 45 in good health and CMV-seronegative.

The chain recombines TRBV5-1 with TRBJ2-1; 15 bases fit TRBD2. V dropped 3 bases and J dropped 8; count of bases not matched to a gene: 9. CDR3 length: 17 residues. Germline values: CDR1 SGHRS, CDR2 YFSETQ. The CDR3: CASSYRLGTSGGYEQFF. For the CDR3, the DNA is TGCGCCAGCAGCTATAGACTAGGGACTAGCGGGGGGTATGAGCAGTTCTTC.

Details on this clone: This sample also contains other DNA sequences that code for the same CDR3. The chain couples TRBV13 to TRBJ2-3, with 11 bases identical to TRBD2. The CDR3 spans 16 residues. J gave up 3 bases and V 5 bases, and 7 bases lay outside the gene matches. The germline CDR1 and CDR2 sequences are PRHDT and FYEKMQ (reference sequence). DNA for the CDR3: TGTGCCAGCAGCCATTGGGGGACTAGCGGAACAGATACGCAGTATTTT. This gives the protein CASSHWGTSGTDTQYF.

This clone occurred a few times. The chain has TRBV7-9 and TRBJ2-5, with 10 bases identical to TRBD1. J was trimmed by 7 bases and V by 5 bases; bases with no gene match: 13. The CDR3 is 16 amino acids. Germline CDR1 SEHNR, CDR2 FQNEAQ (reference sequence). The CDR3 reads CASSPVPGQGTGTQYF. As DNA, the CDR3 is TGTGCCAGCAGCCCAGTCCCGGGACAGGGGACGGGGACCCAGTACTTC.

This clone was seen a handful of times. V is TRBV4-1 and J is TRBJ2-6; perhaps TRBD2 as D (6 bases). The germline gives CDR1 MGHRA, CDR2 YSYEKL. The V end lost 5 bases, the J end lost 0 bases, and 8 bases lay between the germline ends. The CDR3 length is 15 residues. The CDR3 DNA follows: TGCGCCAGCAGCAAGGAGGGCTCTGGGGCCAACGTCCTGACTTTC. This translates into CASSKEGSGANVLTF.

The rearrangement links TRBV15 to TRBJ2-7; weak D call: TRBD1 (5 bases). Germline V gene lookup returns CDR1 LNHNV and CDR2 YYDKDF (reference sequence). This CDR3 is 14 amino acids long. Trimming removed 6 bases from V and 4 bases from J, with 16 bases in between. The CDR3 loop is CATRRTPGSYEQYF. CDR3 nucleotide sequence: TGTGCCACCAGGCGGACCCCAGGGTCTTACGAGCAGTACTTC.

This chain links TRBV7-2 with TRBJ2-1, with 13 bases fitting TRBD2. V lost 2 bases, J lost 2 bases, and 3 bases stayed unmatched. The CDR3 covers 17 residues. CDR1 and CDR2 (germline): SGHTA, FQGNSA. The CDR3 DNA is TGTGCCAGCAGCTTACTGACTAGCGGGGGGCCCTACAATGAGCAGTTCTTC. Translating it yields CASSLLTSGGPYNEQFF.

The chain recombines TRBV7-9 with TRBJ2-5; TRBD2 aligns across 8 bases. The length of the CDR3 is 15 residues. Germline lookup yields CDR1 SEHNR and CDR2 FQNEAQ (reference sequence). Losses at the gene ends were 3 bases for V and 5 bases for J; bases not matched to a gene: 8. CDR3 bases: TGTGCCAGCAGCTTCGCGGGGGGCGTGGAGGAGACCCAGTACTTC. Its protein is CASSFAGGVEETQYF. The whole variable domain, remainder taken from reference TRBV7-9 and TRBJ2-5, is DTGVSQNPRHKITKRGQNVTFRCDPISEHNRLYWYRQTLGQGPEFLTYFQNEAQLEKSRLLSDRFSAERPKGSFSTLEIQRTEQGDSAMYLCASSFAGGVEETQYFGPGTRLLVL.

This chain connects TRBV5-1 to TRBJ2-7; 7 nucleotides line up with TRBD1. The CDR3 is made up of 13 amino acids. Looked up from germline, CDR1 is SGHRS and CDR2 is YFSETQ. V gave up 4 bases and J gave up 2 bases; unmatched junction bases: 3. For the CDR3, the DNA is TGCGCCAGCAGCCCCGGGACAGCCTACGAGCAGTACTTC. Protein product: CASSPGTAYEQYF.

This chain joins TRBV7-3 and TRBJ2-7; TRBD1 matches at 10 bases. The CDR3 is made up of 14 amino acids. The trim removed 5 bases at V and 7 bases at J, leaving 8 bases unmatched. Germline V gene data show CDR1 as SGHTA and CDR2 as FQGTGA. Here the CDR3 reads CASSPGTGAREQYF. The CDR3 DNA follows: TGTGCCAGCAGCCCCGGGACAGGGGCGCGGGAGCAGTACTTC.

This chain uses TRBV28 with TRBJ2-3, with D perhaps matching TRBD1 (5 bases). Trimming stripped 6 bases from V and 2 bases from J, with 18 bases between. Germline V CDR1 and CDR2: MDHEN, SYDVKM. The CDR3 has 16 amino acids. As DNA, the CDR3 is TGTGCCAGCAGCTCCTCGAAGGGGATCTACACAGATACGCAGTATTTT. Translating gives CASSSSKGIYTDTQYF.

The V and J genes are TRBV5-6 and TRBJ2-3; D unclear. CDR3 length: 14 residues. CDR1 is SGHDT and CDR2 is YYEEEE in the germline V gene. Trimming cost V 3 bases and J 7 bases, with 15 bases left between them. CDR3 nucleotides: TGTGCCAGCAGCTCGCGCGGTATCAGCCATACGCAGTATTTT. This codes for CASSSRGISHTQYF.

CDR3 residues: CSAHGQLGDTEAFF. Here the CDR3 DNA reads TGCAGCGCACACGGACAGCTAGGGGACACTGAAGCTTTCTTT. The J gene is TRBJ1-1, the V gene TRBV29-1; weak D call: TRBD1 (6 bases). The V end was cut by 7 bases, the J end by 3 bases, with 18 bases between. The CDR3 runs 14 residues. Germline assignment: CDR1 SQVTM and CDR2 ANQGSEA. The complete variable domain, with remaining parts taken from reference TRBV29-1 and TRBJ1-1, reads SAVISQKPSRDICQRGTSLTIQCQVDSQVTMMFWYRQQPGQSLTLIATANQGSEATYESGFVIDKFPISRPNLTFSTLTVSNMSPEDSSIYLCSAHGQLGDTEAFFGQGTRLTVV.

This chain uses TRBV11-3 with TRBJ2-2; 8 bases agree with TRBD2. CDR3 length equals 17 residues. The V gene end was trimmed by 5 bases and the J gene end by 1 base; junction bases not matched to a gene: 9. From germline, CDR1 is SGHNT and CDR2 YENEEA. The CDR3 DNA sequence: TGTGCCAGCAGCGTGCGGGGGGCCCAAGGGAACACCGGGGAGCTGTTTTTT. Its translation is CASSVRGAQGNTGELFF.

The chain uses TRBV7-9 and TRBJ1-1, with unresolved D. The V end was cut by 5 bases, the J end by 4 bases, with 11 bases between. The CDR3 covers 13 residues. CDR1 and CDR2 (germline): SEHNR, FQNEAQ (reference sequence). CDR3 coding DNA: TGTGCCAGCAGCCCCTCCCTGAGCACTGAAGCTTTCTTT. Protein sequence: CASSPSLSTEAFF.

This sequence joins TRBV4-1 and TRBJ1-2; D gene ambiguous. This CDR3 region has 16 residues. Germline loops: CDR1 MGHRA, CDR2 YSYEKL. V was clipped by 0 bases and J by 5 bases, with 16 bases between them. The CDR3 nucleotides read TGCGCCAGCAGCCAAGAGCGAGGGATGACGTGGTATGGCTACACCTTC. This codes for CASSQERGMTWYGYTF.

The chain couples TRBV9 to TRBJ2-3, with 9 bases that match TRBD2. Germline V gene data show CDR1 as SGDLS and CDR2 as YYNGEE. The CDR3 covers 15 residues. V lost 4 bases and J lost 2; bases outside the gene matches: 5. The CDR3 reads CASSSRGGATDTQYF. For the CDR3, the DNA is TGTGCCAGCAGCTCCCGCGGGGGGGCCACAGATACGCAGTATTTT.

J is TRBJ2-7 and V is TRBV5-5, with 7 bases aligning to TRBD1. The germline gives CDR1 SGHKS, CDR2 YYEKEE (reference sequence). The CDR3 loop spans 16 amino acids. V trimming: 1 base; J trimming: 1 base; junction bases outside the gene matches: 8. CDR3 nucleotide sequence: TGTGCCAGCAGCTTGACAGGGGCGCGGAGATCCTACGAGCAGTACTTC. Translated, it gives CASSLTGARRSYEQYF.

V usage is TRBV6-5 and J usage is TRBJ1-6, with TRBD1 matching 7 bases. The junction had 5 bases not matched to a gene; V was cut back by 8 bases and J by 7 bases. Germline V CDR1 and CDR2: MNHEY, SVGAGI. The CDR3 has 13 amino acids. CDR3 nucleotides: TGTGCCAGCGGGGGACAGAGAAATTCACCCCTCCACTTT. Translated, it gives CASGGQRNSPLHF.

The rearrangement links TRBV6-1 to TRBJ1-2; TRBD1 is a possible D gene (6 bases). The length of the CDR3 is 13 residues. Germline CDR1 MNHNS, CDR2 SASEGT. Trimming shortened V by 2 bases and J by 2 bases, and 6 bases separated the two germline ends. The CDR3 region is CASSERGNYGYTF. The CDR3 nucleotides are TGTGCCAGCAGTGAAAGGGGGAACTATGGCTACACCTTC.

To note about this clone: At one of its ends the junction is not consistent with the germline gene, which may arise from a read error. The rearrangement links TRBV7-9 to TRBJ2-3; 7 bases map to TRBD2. The length of the CDR3 is 15 residues. CDR1 and CDR2 (germline): SEHNR, FQNEAQ (reference sequence). CDR3 residues: CSSSLGLAERDTQYF. CDR3 sequence (DNA): TGTTCCAGCAGCTTAGGGCTAGCGGAGAGAGATACGCAGTATTTT.

The chain carries TRBV2 and TRBJ1-1; no clear D. Trimming cost V 8 bases and J 1 base, with 14 bases left between them. CDR1 SNHLY and CDR2 FYNNEI come from the germline V gene. This CDR3 has 14 residues. CDR3 in amino acids: CASGERGPNTEAFF. The DNA for the CDR3 is TGTGCCAGCGGGGAGCGAGGACCGAACACTGAAGCTTTCTTT. Looking up the rest from reference TRBV2 and TRBJ1-1 gives the full variable domain: EPEVTQTPSHQVTQMGQEVILRCVPISNHLYFYWYRQILGQKVEFLVSFYNNEISEKSEIFDDQFSVERPDGSNFTLKIRSTKLEDSAMYFCASGERGPNTEAFFGQGTRLTVV.

The V and J genes are TRBV11-3 and TRBJ2-3, with 12 bases that match TRBD2. J lost 6 bases, V lost 5 bases, and 15 bases had no gene match. Germline CDR1 reads SGHNT; CDR2 reads YENEEA. This CDR3 contains 18 residues. The CDR3 region is CASSRDRTSGAPGDTQYF. CDR3 DNA sequence: TGTGCCAGCAGCCGAGACCGGACTAGCGGGGCCCCCGGGGATACGCAGTATTTT. The variable domain in full, completed from reference TRBV11-3 and TRBJ2-3, reads EAGVVQSPRYKIIEKKQPVAFWCNPISGHNTLYWYLQNLGQGPELLIRYENEEAVDDSQLPKDRFSAERLKGVDSTLKIQPAELGDSAVYLCASSRDRTSGAPGDTQYFGPGTRLTVL.

To note about this clone: Other nucleotide sequences from this sample produce the same CDR3. The chain joins TRBV19 to TRBJ2-7; 10 bases match TRBD1. After removal of 3 bases from V and 2 bases from J, the junction contained 1 base not matched to a gene. In germline, CDR1 is LNHDA, CDR2 SQIVND (reference sequence). The CDR3 runs to 14 residues. CDR3 loop: CASSMGQGPYEQYF. DNA for the CDR3: TGTGCCAGTAGTATGGGACAGGGGCCCTACGAGCAGTACTTC.

This clone was observed a single time. The V gene is TRBV4-1, the J gene TRBJ1-1; 8 nucleotides agree with TRBD1. The CDR3 runs to 16 residues. The V gene end was trimmed by 3 bases and the J gene end by 5 bases; junction bases not matched to a gene: 11. CDR1 is MGHRA and CDR2 is YSYEKL in the germline V gene. The CDR3 DNA sequence: TGCGCCAGCAGCCACGGGCAGGGGGCGAGGGGGACTGAAGCTTTCTTT. It encodes CASSHGQGARGTEAFF.

The chain carries TRBV6-5 and TRBJ2-3; 7 nucleotides line up with TRBD1. This CDR3 region has 13 residues. J was trimmed by 8 bases and V by 3 bases; bases with no gene match: 5. Germline CDR1 and CDR2: MNHEY and SVGAGI. CDR3 DNA: TGTGCCAGCAGTTATCGAGGGGGCGGTACGCAGTATTTT. As protein: CASSYRGGGTQYF.

The V and J genes are TRBV6-6 and TRBJ1-1; 10 positions match TRBD1. This CDR3 has 16 residues. V dropped 6 bases and J dropped 2; count of bases not matched to a gene: 9. Germline CDR1 reads MNHNY; CDR2 reads SVGAGI (reference sequence). The CDR3 DNA follows: TGTGCCAGCAGCCTAGACAGGGGGCATGGTAACACTGAAGCTTTCTTT. It is translated as CASSLDRGHGNTEAFF.

This clone appeared a single time. The chain employs TRBV28 and TRBJ2-7, with D possibly TRBD2 on 6 matching bases. The CDR3 extends over 14 amino acids. Trimming stripped 10 bases from V and 0 bases from J, with 16 bases between. The germline CDR1 and CDR2 sequences are MDHEN and SYDVKM. The CDR3 is CATTRGGSSYEQYF. In DNA, the CDR3 is TGTGCCACCACCCGTGGGGGGAGCTCCTACGAGCAGTACTTC.